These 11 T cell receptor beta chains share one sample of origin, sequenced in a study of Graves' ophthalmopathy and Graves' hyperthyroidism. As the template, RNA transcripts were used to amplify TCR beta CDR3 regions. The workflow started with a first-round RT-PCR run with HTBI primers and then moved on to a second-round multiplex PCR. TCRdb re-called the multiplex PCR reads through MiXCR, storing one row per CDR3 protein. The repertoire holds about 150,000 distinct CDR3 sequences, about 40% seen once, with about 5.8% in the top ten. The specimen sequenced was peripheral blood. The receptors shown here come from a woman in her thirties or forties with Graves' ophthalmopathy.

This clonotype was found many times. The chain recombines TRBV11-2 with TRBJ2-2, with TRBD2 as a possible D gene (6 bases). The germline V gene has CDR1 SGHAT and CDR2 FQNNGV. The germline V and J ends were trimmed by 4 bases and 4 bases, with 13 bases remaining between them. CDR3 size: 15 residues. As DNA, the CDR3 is TGTGCCAGCAGCTCCCTCCGGGGGACCACCGGGGAGCTGTTTTTT. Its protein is CASSSLRGTTGELFF.

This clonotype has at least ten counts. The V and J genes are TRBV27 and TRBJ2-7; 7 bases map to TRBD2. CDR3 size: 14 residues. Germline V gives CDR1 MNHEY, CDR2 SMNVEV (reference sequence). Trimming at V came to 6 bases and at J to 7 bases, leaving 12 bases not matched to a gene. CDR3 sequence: CASSPAGRAGEQYF. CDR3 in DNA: TGTGCCAGCAGCCCGGCGGGCCGAGCGGGGGAGCAGTACTTC.

The CDR3 is CASSFGTGTNTEAFF. The CDR3 region has the DNA TGTGCCAGCAGCTTCGGGACAGGGACGAACACTGAAGCTTTCTTT. The chain joins TRBV7-2 to TRBJ1-1, with 9 bases aligning to TRBD1. The trim removed 3 bases at V and 1 base at J, leaving 3 bases unmatched. This CDR3 comprises 15 residues. Germline V lookup: CDR1 SGHTA, CDR2 FQGNSA. The full variable domain, with the rest looked up from reference TRBV7-2 and TRBJ1-1, is GAGVSQSPSNKVTEKGKDVELRCDPISGHTALYWYRQSLGQGLEFLIYFQGNSAPDKSGLPSDRFSAERTGGSVSTLTIQRTQQEDSAVYLCASSFGTGTNTEAFFGQGTRLTVV.

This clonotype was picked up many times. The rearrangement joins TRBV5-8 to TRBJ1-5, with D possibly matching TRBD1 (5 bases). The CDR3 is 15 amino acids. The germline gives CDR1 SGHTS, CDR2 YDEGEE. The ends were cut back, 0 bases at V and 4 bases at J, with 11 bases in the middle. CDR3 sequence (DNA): TGTGCCAGCAGCTTGGCCGGGACGGTGAATCAGCCCCAGCATTTT. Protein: CASSLAGTVNQPQHF. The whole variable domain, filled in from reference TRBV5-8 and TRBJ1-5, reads EAGVTQSPTHLIKTRGQQATLRCSPISGHTSVYWYQQALGLGLQFLLWYDEGEERNRGNFPPRFSGRQFPNYSSELNVNALELEDSALYLCASSLAGTVNQPQHFGDGTRLSIL.

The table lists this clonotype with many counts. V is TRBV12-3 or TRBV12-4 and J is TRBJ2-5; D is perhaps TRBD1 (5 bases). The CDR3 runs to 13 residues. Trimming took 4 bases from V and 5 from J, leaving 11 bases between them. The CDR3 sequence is CASSWSGMETQYF. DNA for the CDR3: TGTGCCAGCAGTTGGTCAGGGATGGAGACCCAGTACTTC.

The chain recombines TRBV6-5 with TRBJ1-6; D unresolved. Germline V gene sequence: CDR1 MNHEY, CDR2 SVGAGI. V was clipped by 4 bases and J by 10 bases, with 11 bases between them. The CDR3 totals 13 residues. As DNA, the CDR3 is TGTGCCAGCAGTTCGGGAGGAAACTCACCCCTCCACTTT. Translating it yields CASSSGGNSPLHF.

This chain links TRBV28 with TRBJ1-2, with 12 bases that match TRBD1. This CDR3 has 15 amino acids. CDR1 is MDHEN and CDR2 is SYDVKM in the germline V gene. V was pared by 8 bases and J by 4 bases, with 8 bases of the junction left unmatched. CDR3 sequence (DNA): TGTGCCAGCCTCGGGACAGGGGGCGTACCCTATGGCTACACCTTC. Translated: CASLGTGGVPYGYTF.

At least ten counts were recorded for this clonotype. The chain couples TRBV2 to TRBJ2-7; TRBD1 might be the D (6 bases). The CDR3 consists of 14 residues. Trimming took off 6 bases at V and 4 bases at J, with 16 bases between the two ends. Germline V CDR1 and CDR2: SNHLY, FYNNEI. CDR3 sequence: CASRWEGGVYEQYF. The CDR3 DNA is TGTGCCAGCAGATGGGAAGGGGGTGTTTACGAGCAGTACTTC.

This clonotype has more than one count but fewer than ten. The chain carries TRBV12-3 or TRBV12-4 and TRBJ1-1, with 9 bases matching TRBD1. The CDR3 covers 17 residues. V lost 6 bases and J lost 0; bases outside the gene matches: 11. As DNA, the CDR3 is TGTGCCAGCAGATCCCACATCGGGACAGGGATGAACACTGAAGCTTTCTTT. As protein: CASRSHIGTGMNTEAFF.

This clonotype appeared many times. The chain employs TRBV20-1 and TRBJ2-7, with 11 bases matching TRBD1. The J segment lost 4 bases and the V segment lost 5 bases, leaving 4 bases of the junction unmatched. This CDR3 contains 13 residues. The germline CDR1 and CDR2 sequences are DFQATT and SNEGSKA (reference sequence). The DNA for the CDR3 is TGCAGTGCTGCCGGGACAGGGGGATACGAGCAGTACTTC. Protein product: CSAAGTGGYEQYF.

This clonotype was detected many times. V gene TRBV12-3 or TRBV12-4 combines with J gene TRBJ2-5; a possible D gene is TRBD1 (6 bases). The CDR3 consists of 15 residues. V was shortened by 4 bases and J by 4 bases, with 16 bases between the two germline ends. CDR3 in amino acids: CASSYRQAEGETQYF. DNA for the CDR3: TGTGCCAGCAGTTACCGACAGGCCGAGGGAGAGACCCAGTACTTC.